The 24 T cell receptor beta chains presented below share a single source sample, sequenced in a study of cytomegalovirus exposure and HLA in healthy donors. The primer mix had 60 Vbeta and 13 Jbeta primers. The repertoire was sequenced with immunoSEQ multiplex PCR; TCRdb's copy has only in-frame clones and lacks some. The profile shows roughly 100,000 clones, approximately 72% of them singletons. Sequenced input: PBMCs. The receptors shown here come from a woman in her thirties or forties in good health and CMV-seronegative.

The gene calls are TRBV7-2 and TRBJ2-1, with TRBD2 identical over 9 bases. The germline gives CDR1 SGHTA, CDR2 FQGNSA. This CDR3 region has 16 residues. V gave up 5 bases and J gave up 7 bases; unmatched junction bases: 12. In DNA form, the CDR3 reads TGTGCCAGCAGCCCAGGGAGCGGGGGGCCGGGAAATGAGCAGTTCTTC. Translated, it gives CASSPGSGGPGNEQFF.

This chain connects TRBV7-6 to TRBJ2-5; TRBD1 aligns across 7 bases. The germline gives CDR1 SGHVS, CDR2 FNYEAQ. There are 15 residues in the CDR3. The ends lost 0 bases at V and 1 base at J; junction bases unmatched: 2. This CDR3 is CASSLADRSQETQYF. The CDR3 nucleotides read TGTGCCAGCAGCTTAGCGGACAGGAGCCAAGAGACCCAGTACTTC.

V is TRBV2 and J is TRBJ2-1, with 10 bases lining up with TRBD2. Trimming cost V 4 bases and J 0 bases; bases outside gene matches: 6. The CDR3 runs 17 residues. Germline lookup yields CDR1 SNHLY and CDR2 FYNNEI. DNA for the CDR3: TGTGCCAGCAGTGCTAAGGCTAGCGGGAGCTCCTACAATGAGCAGTTCTTC. Translating gives CASSAKASGSSYNEQFF.

This sequence joins TRBV18 and TRBJ2-7; 8 bases fit TRBD1. Per the germline V gene, CDR1 is KGHSH and CDR2 is LQKENI. The CDR3 totals 19 residues. J gave up 4 bases and V 3 bases, and 20 bases lay outside the gene matches. The CDR3 sequence: CASSPLAGTGFSESYEQYF. CDR3 coding DNA: TGTGCCAGCTCACCTCTAGCCGGGACAGGTTTCTCTGAATCGTACGAGCAGTACTTC.

This clone was counted a few times. The V gene is TRBV6-1, the J gene TRBJ2-1; TRBD2 matches 16 bases. This CDR3 is 19 amino acids long. V trimming: 0 bases; J trimming: 6 bases; junction bases outside the gene matches: 8. CDR1 and CDR2 from the germline V gene are MNHNS and SASEGT. CDR3 in amino acids: CASSEAPGLAGGPPNEQFF. In DNA form, the CDR3 reads TGTGCCAGCAGTGAAGCGCCGGGACTAGCGGGAGGGCCACCCAATGAGCAGTTCTTC.

The chain combines TRBV28 with TRBJ2-7; D gene ambiguous. Germline values: CDR1 MDHEN, CDR2 SYDVKM. The V gene lost 4 bases and the J gene lost 0 bases, with 7 bases spanning the gap. The CDR3 is 13 residues long. The CDR3 DNA follows: TGTGCCAGCAGTTCGAGGAGCTCCTACGAGCAGTACTTC. This sequence encodes CASSSRSSYEQYF.

J is TRBJ1-2 and V is TRBV5-4, with TRBD1 matching 11 bases. The V gene's germline CDR1 is SGHNT and CDR2 YYREEE (reference sequence). This CDR3 has 15 amino acids. V was clipped by 0 bases and J by 6 bases; unmatched bases: 4. CDR3 nucleotides: TGTGCCAGCAGCTTGGGGACAGGGGGCGCGGATGGCTACACCTTC. Its translation is CASSLGTGGADGYTF.

J is TRBJ1-2 and V is TRBV27; D might be TRBD1 (6 bases). The CDR3 runs 16 residues. Germline V lookup: CDR1 MNHEY, CDR2 SMNVEV (reference sequence). Trimming took off 2 bases at V and 2 bases at J, with 15 bases between the two ends. The CDR3 loop is CASSLNSGGLNYGYTF. In DNA, the CDR3 is TGTGCCAGCAGTTTAAACTCGGGGGGCCTAAACTATGGCTACACCTTC.

This clone showed up just a few times. The rearrangement links TRBV18 to TRBJ1-1, with 9 bases that match TRBD1. With 6 bases clipped from V and 4 bases from J, the junction kept 12 bases outside the gene matches. The CDR3 extends over 16 amino acids. The germline gives CDR1 KGHSH, CDR2 LQKENI. In nucleotides, the CDR3 is TGTGCCAGCTCTCCCGGGACAGGGAGTCGGACCACTGAAGCTTTCTTT. Encoded protein: CASSPGTGSRTTEAFF.

The chain links TRBV27 to TRBJ2-1; TRBD2 matches 12 bases. Germline values: CDR1 MNHEY, CDR2 SMNVEV (reference sequence). This CDR3 contains 16 residues. Trimming took 4 bases from V and 11 from J; bases not matched to a gene: 12. CDR3 bases: TGTGCCAGCAGTTCAAGACTAGCGGGGGTAACAAGGAAGCAGTTCTTC. It codes for CASSSRLAGVTRKQFF.

The chain employs TRBV6-5 and TRBJ1-4; D is uncertain. Trimming took 7 bases from V and 4 from J, leaving 16 bases between them. CDR1 MNHEY and CDR2 SVGAGI come from the germline V gene. The CDR3 extends over 15 amino acids. CDR3 sequence (DNA): TGTGCCAGCACGTCAACGACTTCTCTTAATGAAAAACTGTTTTTT. This codes for CASTSTTSLNEKLFF.

V gene TRBV29-1 combines with J gene TRBJ1-4; 11 positions match TRBD1. Germline V CDR1 and CDR2: SQVTM, ANQGSEA. Trimming removed 4 bases from V and 7 bases from J; junction bases left unmatched: 5. This CDR3 spans 14 amino acids. The CDR3 DNA follows: TGCAGCGTTGCCCCGGACAGGGGGCTTGAAAAACTGTTTTTT. Residues: CSVAPDRGLEKLFF.

This chain links TRBV28 with TRBJ2-7, with 9 bases that match TRBD1. Germline V gene lookup returns CDR1 MDHEN and CDR2 SYDVKM. The CDR3 length is 16 residues. The J segment lost 5 bases and the V segment lost 5 bases, leaving 13 bases of the junction unmatched. The CDR3 bases are TGTGCCAGCAGTCCTATAATGGGACAGGGAAGCCACGAGCAGTACTTC. Encoded protein: CASSPIMGQGSHEQYF.

This clone appeared a few times. V gene TRBV5-6 combines with J gene TRBJ1-1; 9 bases map to TRBD1. This CDR3 is 13 amino acids long. The junction had 4 bases not matched to a gene; V was cut back by 3 bases and J by 7 bases. CDR1 is SGHDT, CDR2 YYEEEE, per germline. CDR3 in DNA: TGTGCCAGCAGCTCCGGGACAGGGTTTGAAGCTTTCTTT. It specifies CASSSGTGFEAFF.

The gene calls are TRBV10-2 and TRBJ1-1, with D possibly matching TRBD1 (5 bases). Trimming removed 3 bases from V and 6 bases from J, with 11 bases in between. Germline V CDR1 and CDR2: WSHSY, SAAADI. This CDR3 has 13 amino acids. The CDR3 DNA sequence: TGCGCCAGCAGTGAAAGACAGCCGGCTGAAGCTTTCTTT. This encodes CASSERQPAEAFF.

The J gene is TRBJ2-7, the V gene TRBV18; D is undetermined. The CDR3 contains 14 residues. CDR1 KGHSH and CDR2 LQKENI come from the germline V gene. The V gene lost 2 bases and the J gene lost 7 bases, with 15 bases spanning the gap. In DNA, the CDR3 is TGTGCCAGCTCACCAGCGGAGAGTTTCAGAGAGCAGTACTTC. This codes for CASSPAESFREQYF.

The CDR3 protein is CASSQSGQGIYEQYF. The DNA for the CDR3 is TGCGCCAGCAGTCAATCGGGACAGGGGATTTACGAGCAGTACTTC. The V gene is TRBV23-1, the J gene TRBJ2-7; 10 nucleotides align to TRBD1. TRBV23-1 is annotated as an ORF whose role is uncertain. CDR3 size: 15 residues. With 0 bases clipped from V and 4 bases from J, the junction kept 3 bases outside the gene matches.

J is TRBJ2-3 and V is TRBV6-1, with 15 bases lining up with TRBD2. V dropped 4 bases and J dropped 3; count of bases not matched to a gene: 5. Germline V gene sequence: CDR1 MNHNS, CDR2 SASEGT. There are 17 residues in the CDR3. The CDR3 sequence: CASSAGLAGGMTDTQYF. The CDR3 DNA is TGTGCCAGCAGTGCTGGACTAGCGGGGGGGATGACAGATACGCAGTATTTT.

V gene TRBV6-5 combines with J gene TRBJ1-3; D uncertain. There are 14 residues in the CDR3. Trimming took off 6 bases at V and 4 bases at J, with 13 bases between the two ends. Germline V CDR1 and CDR2: MNHEY, SVGAGI. The CDR3 loop is CASSPPNGGNTIYF. The CDR3 region has the DNA TGTGCCAGCAGCCCACCCAACGGGGGAAACACCATATATTTT.

The chain joins TRBV20-1 to TRBJ1-1; no firm D call. The length of the CDR3 is 9 residues. Trimming shortened V by 3 bases and J by 6 bases, and 2 bases separated the two germline ends. Germline V gives CDR1 DFQATT, CDR2 SNEGSKA (reference sequence). This CDR3 is CSASAEAFF. CDR3 coding DNA: TGCAGTGCTAGCGCTGAAGCTTTCTTT.

This rearrangement joins TRBV9 to TRBJ2-7; no reliable D call. Trimming removed 4 bases from V and 3 bases from J, with 17 bases in between. Germline V CDR1 and CDR2: SGDLS, YYNGEE. The CDR3 contains 15 residues. CDR3: CASSPSSLRGYEQYF. In DNA form, the CDR3 reads TGTGCCAGCAGCCCCTCTTCGCTGAGAGGCTACGAGCAGTACTTC.

The V gene is TRBV19, the J gene TRBJ2-2, with D possibly TRBD2 on 5 matching bases. Germline V gives CDR1 LNHDA, CDR2 SQIVND (reference sequence). V was pared by 5 bases and J by 2 bases, with 15 bases between. The CDR3 is 16 residues long. The CDR3 DNA is TGTGCCAGTAGTCCCCGAACGGGGATTAACACCGGGGAGCTGTTTTTT. Its protein is CASSPRTGINTGELFF. Complete variable domain (other parts from reference TRBV19 and TRBJ2-2): DGGITQSPKYLFRKEGQNVTLSCEQNLNHDAMYWYRQDPGQGLRLIYYSQIVNDFQKGDIAEGYSVSREKKESFPLTVTSAQKNPTAFYLCASSPRTGINTGELFFGEGSRLTVL.

The CDR3 sequence: CASSFGVAVDEQYF. DNA of the CDR3: TGTGCCAGCAGCTTCGGAGTAGCAGTGGACGAGCAGTACTTC. This chain connects TRBV7-9 to TRBJ2-7; D remains ambiguous. The CDR3 spans 14 residues. CDR1 and CDR2 from the germline V gene are SEHNR and FQNEAQ (reference sequence). V was pared by 3 bases and J by 5 bases, with 14 bases between.

The chain joins TRBV5-1 to TRBJ2-1; the D gene is possibly TRBD1 (5 bases). The CDR3 spans 14 residues. Germline-derived CDR1 and CDR2 are SGHRS and YFSETQ. Trimming shortened V by 4 bases and J by 9 bases, and 17 bases separated the two germline ends. Written as DNA, the CDR3 is TGCGCCAGCAGCACAGACGCGGCTAGGGGTGAGCAGTTCTTC. Amino acids: CASSTDAARGEQFF. The complete variable domain, with remaining parts taken from reference TRBV5-1 and TRBJ2-1, reads KAGVTQTPRYLIKTRGQQVTLSCSPISGHRSVSWYQQTPGQGLQFLFEYFSETQRNKGNFPGRFSGRQFSNSRSEMNVSTLELGDSALYLCASSTDAARGEQFFGPGTRLTVL.